This T cell receptor (beta chain) was documented in a study of human T cells and chemical hapten exposure (dated by TCRdb to about 2021). For the study in its entirety: For sensitization, 2% DPC in acetone was applied to a roughly 2 cm by roughly 2 cm area of upper inner arm skin. Patients additionally received weekly therapeutic DPC doses to the scalp throughout the approximately 24-week study period. Patch tests used Finn chambers with 0.01% DPC on the upper back, scored after 6 days by International Contact Dermatitis Research Group standards. The mostly female patient cohort included alopecia areata with under or over 50% scalp involvement, alopecia totalis and alopecia universalis. Libraries were pooled for sequencing, and variation in per-sample TCR yields was attributed mainly to small differences in library volumes within the pool. Peripheral blood TCR repertoire changes were tracked in vivo in alopecia patients during primary and secondary sensitization to the hapten diphenylcyclopropenone (DPC). Blood samples were taken from patients before sensitization (week 0) and at 2, 6 and about 24 weeks after DPC sensitization. For TCR sequencing, blood came from over 25 alopecia patients at anywhere from one to four time points (pre-sensitization, 2, 6 and 24 weeks). Overall study outcomes, separate from this receptor: Expanded TCRs formed significantly more large CDR3 similarity clusters than pre-sensitization or healthy control sets, consistent with antigen-driven responses. DPC sensitization did not change how many TCRs were above 1 in 1000 frequency, and no evidence was found of alterations in global repertoire structure. After repeated subsampling, changes were observed in the strength of the expansion versus patch-test correlation and in the threshold at which the correlation became significant. The number of PT1 expanded TCRs positively correlated with patch test score, significant at thresholds 8, 16 and 32 but not 4. Alopecia, a presumed autoimmune disease, was present in all patients, so the immune response of the patients might differ from that of healthy individuals.

Library method: RACE. Sequencing was performed on a NextSeq 500. Library preparation attached unique molecular identifiers to individual cDNA molecules for quantitative, reproducible TCR counting. Each blood RNA sample was used to sequence both TCR alpha and TCR beta chains. The original methods were these. Samples had a median of roughly 100,000 TCRs, with a range from about 23,224 to 750,000. V, J and CDR3 annotation of the TCR reads was carried out using the Decombinator software suite. For the PS versus PT1 abundance plots, all samples were subsampled to the same number of TCRs (28,000). TCRs were defined as expanded if absent before sensitization and observed at least eight times at the 2-week time point. Through fastp at Q25 and MiXCR, TCRdb rebuilt clones from the public reads, retaining in-frame beta chains. Duplicate CDR3 protein sequences are folded into a single record with the most common DNA and genes. These V and J calls originate from TCRdb's pipeline instead of the authors' own analysis. The sample contains some 110,000 distinct CDR3 sequences, approximately 12% of them found a single time. Over 1.5% of the sample is in the top ten clones.

The time point label of this sample denotes: pre-sensitization, week 0. The treatment or condition label, read with the paper, signifies: therapeutic diphenylcyclopropenone sensitization with weekly scalp DPC. At each patch-test visit, blood was drawn before the patch test was applied. Patients were eligible if aged 18 to 70, diagnosed with alopecia and judged suitable for DPC therapy, and pregnant patients were excluded. Total RNA was extracted from unfractionated whole blood that had been collected in Tempus Blood RNA tubes. This clonotype was recorded at least ten times. It lacks a known antigen. No much larger clonotype is one base removed from it; base qualities were not supplied. This clonotype was obtained from a woman between 45 and 65 years old with alopecia areata. Some clones in this sample may be carry-over from other donors' samples. The sequencing used whole blood, collected in connection with sensitization to the hapten diphenylcyclopropenone (DPC).

The base sequence is TGCAGCGCACTGACAGGGAACAATCAGCCCCAGCATTTT. The encoded protein is CSALTGNNQPQHF. The receptor chain draws on TRBV29-1 and TRBJ1-5; 7 central nucleotides agree with TRBD1. Counted from cysteine to phenylalanine, this CDR3 has 13 amino acids. Only the CDR3 region is kept as DNA, spanning 39 bases read in frame from base 1. Compared with germline, V lacks 7 bases and J lacks 3 bases; bases without a gene match: 6. The germline V gene yields SQVTM for CDR1 and ANQGSEA for CDR2.